This is a list of T cell receptor beta chains from one sample in a study of T cell repertoires in cytomegalovirus infection. TCRdb processed the reads anew with MiXCR; each CDR3 protein has one entry. The sample carries approximately 240,000 distinct CDR3 sequences, about 12% recorded once. Sample: PBMCs. Receptors originate from a human donor in good health (CMV status not recorded). Some clones in this sample may be carry-over from other donors' samples. Both conserved end residues are part of each CDR3. A D gene is named only where the DNA matches it firmly. Part of the rows lack a size; the others show once, few, many or a class for expanded clones.

j_call d_call clone_size v_call cdr3_aa cdr3_nt
TRBJ2-7 NA few TRBV14 CASSGSLATYEQYF TGTGCCAGCAGCGGCTCTCTGGCGACCTACGAGCAGTACTTC
TRBJ2-5 NA few TRBV6-2/TRBV6-3 CASSYSGRETQYF TGTGCCAGCAGTTACTCAGGGAGAGAGACCCAGTACTTC
TRBJ1-2 NA few TRBV20-1 CSALSVENFNYGYTF TGCAGTGCTCTCAGCGTAGAAAACTTTAACTATGGCTACACCTTC
TRBJ2-1 TRBD2 few TRBV9 CASSPGLADHNEQFF TGTGCCAGCAGCCCTGGACTAGCGGATCACAATGAGCAGTTCTTC
TRBJ2-7 TRBD2 many TRBV7-2 CASSPGTSARNEQYF TGTGCCAGCAGCCCAGGGACTAGCGCACGAAACGAGCAGTACTTC
TRBJ2-6 NA NA TRBV4-2 CASSLSTGSGANVLTF TGTGCCAGCAGCCTATCAACAGGCTCTGGGGCCAACGTCCTGACTTTC
TRBJ1-2 NA few TRBV28 CASALSGNYGYTF TGTGCCAGTGCCCTCTCGGGGAACTATGGCTACACCTTC
TRBJ2-3 NA NA TRBV28 CASSFASSSTDTQYF TGTGCCAGCAGTTTCGCTAGCTCAAGCACAGATACGCAGTATTTT
TRBJ2-3 NA many TRBV7-2 CASSLTSRPSTDTQYF TGTGCCAGCAGCTTAACTAGCCGCCCTAGCACAGATACGCAGTATTTT
TRBJ2-1 NA many TRBV11-2 CASSPFLGAFNEQFF TGTGCCAGCAGCCCATTTTTGGGGGCCTTTAATGAGCAGTTCTTC
TRBJ1-6 NA many TRBV11-2 CASSPYRGNSPLHF TGTGCCAGCAGCCCTTACCGGGGGAATTCACCCCTCCACTTT
TRBJ2-1 NA many TRBV11-2 CASSRTAGSYNEQFF TGTGCCAGCAGTAGAACAGCGGGTAGCTACAATGAGCAGTTCTTC
TRBJ1-2 NA NA TRBV9 CASSPTTGPTRGYTF TGTGCCAGCAGCCCGACTACGGGGCCCACCAGAGGCTACACCTTC
TRBJ1-1 TRBD1 many TRBV5-1 CASSLEGQGADTEAFF TGCGCCAGCAGCTTGGAGGGACAGGGGGCCGACACTGAAGCTTTCTTT
TRBJ1-2 NA NA TRBV7-2 CASSLEGGNGYGYTF TGTGCCAGCAGCTTAGAGGGTGGTAACGGCTATGGCTACACCTTC
TRBJ2-3 NA many TRBV7-2 CASSFRAGEADTQYF TGTGCCAGCAGCTTTCGGGCAGGGGAAGCAGATACGCAGTATTTT
TRBJ1-1 TRBD1 few TRBV5-1 CASSSLGQMNTEAFF TGCGCCAGCAGCTCGCTGGGACAGATGAACACTGAAGCTTTCTTT
TRBJ2-1 TRBD2 many TRBV28 CASSPLGLAGKDEQFF TGTGCCAGCAGTCCCCTCGGACTAGCGGGAAAGGATGAGCAGTTCTTC
TRBJ2-6 NA many TRBV19 CASSPRGSGANVLTF TGTGCCAGTAGTCCCCGAGGCTCCGGGGCCAACGTCCTGACTTTC
TRBJ2-3 NA NA TRBV24-1 CATSDAKGQLGDTQYF TGTGCCACCAGTGACGCTAAAGGACAGCTGGGGGATACGCAGTATTTT
TRBJ2-7 NA many TRBV27 CASSLHNTYEQYF TGTGCCAGCAGTTTACACAACACCTACGAGCAGTACTTC
TRBJ2-1 NA many TRBV7-2 CASSLALNEQFF TGTGCCAGCAGCTTGGCACTCAATGAGCAGTTCTTC
TRBJ2-2 NA NA TRBV11-3 CASSPPTTGELFF TGTGCCAGCAGTCCCCCCACAACCGGGGAGCTGTTTTTT
TRBJ1-2 NA NA TRBV11-2 CASSSADINYGYTF TGTGCCAGCAGCTCCGCGGACATTAACTATGGCTACACCTTC
TRBJ1-4 NA few TRBV7-9 CASSFSTNEKLFF TGTGCCAGCAGCTTCTCAACTAATGAAAAACTGTTTTTT
TRBJ2-1 NA many TRBV7-2 CASSLPSSAEQFF TGTGCCAGCAGCTTACCGTCTAGCGCTGAGCAGTTCTTC
TRBJ2-7 TRBD2 many TRBV7-2 CASSSTGTSLYEQYF TGTGCCAGCAGCTCTACCGGGACTAGCCTTTACGAGCAGTACTTC
TRBJ1-1 NA many TRBV7-2 CASSFRTNSPEAFF TGTGCCAGCAGCTTCCGGACAAACTCCCCTGAAGCTTTCTTT
TRBJ1-1 NA few TRBV6-5 CASSYRGDTEAFF TGTGCCAGCAGTTACAGGGGGGACACTGAAGCTTTCTTT
TRBJ2-6 NA NA TRBV3-1 CASSPAARLVALSGANVLTF TGTGCCAGCAGCCCGGCAGCAAGGCTAGTCGCCTTGTCCGGGGCCAACGTCCTGACTTTC
TRBJ2-7 TRBD1 many TRBV6-8 CASSYHAGTGSYEQYF TGTGCCAGCAGTTATCACGCCGGGACAGGGTCCTACGAGCAGTACTTC
TRBJ1-1 NA many TRBV29-1 CSVRTGVGEAFF TGCAGCGTCCGTACGGGGGTGGGAGAAGCTTTCTTT
TRBJ1-1 NA NA TRBV7-9 CASSLRQEAFF TGTGCCAGCAGCTTACGGCAGGAAGCTTTCTTT
TRBJ2-7 NA few TRBV6-1 CASSEVYPAGYEQYF TGTGCCAGCAGTGAGGTCTACCCAGCGGGCTACGAGCAGTACTTC